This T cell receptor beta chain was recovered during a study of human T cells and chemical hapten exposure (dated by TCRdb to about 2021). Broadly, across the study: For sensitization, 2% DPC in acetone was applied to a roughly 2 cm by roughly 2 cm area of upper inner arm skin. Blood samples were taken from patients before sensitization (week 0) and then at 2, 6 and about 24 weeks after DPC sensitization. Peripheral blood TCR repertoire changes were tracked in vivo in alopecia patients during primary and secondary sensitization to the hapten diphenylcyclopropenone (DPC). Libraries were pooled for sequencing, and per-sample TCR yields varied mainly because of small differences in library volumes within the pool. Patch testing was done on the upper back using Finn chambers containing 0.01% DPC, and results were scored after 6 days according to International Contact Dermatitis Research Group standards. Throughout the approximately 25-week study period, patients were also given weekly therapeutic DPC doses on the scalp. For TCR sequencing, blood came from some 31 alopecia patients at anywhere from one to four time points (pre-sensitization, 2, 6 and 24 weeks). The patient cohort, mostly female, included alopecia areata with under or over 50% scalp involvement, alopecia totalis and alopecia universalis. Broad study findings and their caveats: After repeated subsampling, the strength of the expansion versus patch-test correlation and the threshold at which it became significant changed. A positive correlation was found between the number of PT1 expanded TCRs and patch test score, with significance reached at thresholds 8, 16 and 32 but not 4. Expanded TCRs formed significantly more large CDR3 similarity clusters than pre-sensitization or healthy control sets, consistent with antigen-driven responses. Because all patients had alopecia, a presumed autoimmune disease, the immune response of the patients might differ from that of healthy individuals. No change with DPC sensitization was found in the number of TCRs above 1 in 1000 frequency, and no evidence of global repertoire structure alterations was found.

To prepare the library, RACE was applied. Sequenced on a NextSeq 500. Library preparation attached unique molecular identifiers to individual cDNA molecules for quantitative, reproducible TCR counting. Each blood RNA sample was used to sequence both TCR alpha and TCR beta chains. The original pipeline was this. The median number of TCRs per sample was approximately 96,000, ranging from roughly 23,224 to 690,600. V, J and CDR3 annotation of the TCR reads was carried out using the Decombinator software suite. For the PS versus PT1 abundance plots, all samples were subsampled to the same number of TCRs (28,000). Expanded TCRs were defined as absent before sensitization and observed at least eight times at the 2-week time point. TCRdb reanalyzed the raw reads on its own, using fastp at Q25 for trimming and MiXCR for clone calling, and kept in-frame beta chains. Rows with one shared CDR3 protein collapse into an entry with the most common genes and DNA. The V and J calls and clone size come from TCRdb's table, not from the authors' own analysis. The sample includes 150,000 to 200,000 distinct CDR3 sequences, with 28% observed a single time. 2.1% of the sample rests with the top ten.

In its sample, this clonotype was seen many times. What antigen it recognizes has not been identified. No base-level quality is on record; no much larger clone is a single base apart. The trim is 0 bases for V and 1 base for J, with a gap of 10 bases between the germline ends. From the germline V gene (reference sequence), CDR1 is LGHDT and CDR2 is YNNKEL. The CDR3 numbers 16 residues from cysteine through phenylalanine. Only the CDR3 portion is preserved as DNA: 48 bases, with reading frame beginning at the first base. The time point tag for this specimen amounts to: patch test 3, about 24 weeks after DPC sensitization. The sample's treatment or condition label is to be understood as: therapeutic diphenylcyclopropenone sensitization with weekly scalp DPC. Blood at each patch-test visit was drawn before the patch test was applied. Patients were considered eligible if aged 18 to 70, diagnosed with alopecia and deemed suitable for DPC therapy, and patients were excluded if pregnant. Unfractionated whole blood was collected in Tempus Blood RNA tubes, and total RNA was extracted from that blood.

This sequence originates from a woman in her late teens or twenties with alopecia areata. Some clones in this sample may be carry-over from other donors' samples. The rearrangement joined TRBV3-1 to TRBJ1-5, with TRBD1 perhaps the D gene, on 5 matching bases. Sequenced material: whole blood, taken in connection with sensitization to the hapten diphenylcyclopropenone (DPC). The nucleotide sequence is TGTGCCAGCAGCCAAGATCTGCCAGGGAGCAATCAGCCCCAGCATTTT. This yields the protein CASSQDLPGSNQPQHF.